These T cell receptor beta chains were read from a single sample in a study of T cell repertoires in cytomegalovirus infection. Their cognate antigens are unknown. MiXCR, run by TCRdb on the reads, gives a single entry per CDR3 protein. The table records about 110,000 distinct CDR3 sequences, roughly a tenth of them present only once. The sequenced sample consisted of PBMCs, sequenced either directly or after in vitro stimulation (not recorded which). The source of these receptors is a human donor in good health (CMV status not recorded). Some clones in this sample may be carry-over from other donors' samples. The CDR3 runs from the conserved cysteine through the conserved F or W. A D gene is named only where the DNA matches it firmly. Clone size is not always given. Where it is, it says once, few, many or a class for expanded clones.

size,J,D,V,DNA,CDR3
few,TRBJ2-5,TRBD1,TRBV12-3/TRBV12-4,TGTGCCAGCAGATGGACAGGGGGTCAAGAGACCCAGTACTTC,CASRWTGGQETQYF
.,TRBJ2-7,.,TRBV5-5,TGTGCCAGCAGCCGACATCAACAGGATTACGAGCAGTACTTC,CASSRHQQDYEQYF
.,TRBJ2-7,.,TRBV7-2,TGTGCCAGCAGCTCTGCCTACGAGCAGTACTTC,CASSSAYEQYF
many,TRBJ1-5,TRBD1,TRBV6-2/TRBV6-3,TGTGCCAGCAGTTACGGACAGGGAAATCAGCCCCAGCATTTT,CASSYGQGNQPQHF
few,TRBJ2-3,.,TRBV24-1,TGTGCCACCAGCGACTACAGACGCACAGATACGCAGTATTTT,CATSDYRRTDTQYF
many,TRBJ2-3,TRBD2,TRBV12-3/TRBV12-4,TGTGCCAGCAGCCGGATAGCGGGAGCCGATACGCAGTATTTT,CASSRIAGADTQYF
few,TRBJ2-5,TRBD2,TRBV7-9,TGTGCCAGCAGCTTAGGAACTAGCGGGGAAGGAGAGACCCAGTACTTC,CASSLGTSGEGETQYF
.,TRBJ2-1,TRBD2,TRBV5-1,TGCGCCAGCACCCCTAGCGGGGAGAGCTCCTACAATGAGCAGTTCTTC,CASTPSGESSYNEQFF
few,TRBJ1-1,.,TRBV6-2/TRBV6-3,TGTGCCGGATCCGACAGAGGGAACACTGAAGCTTTCTTT,CAGSDRGNTEAFF
.,TRBJ2-4,.,TRBV3-1,TGTGCCAGCAGCCAAGATGGCGGACTAGCCAAAAACATTCAGTACTTC,CASSQDGGLAKNIQYF
.,TRBJ2-4,TRBD1,TRBV10-3,TGTGCCATCAGTGAGGGACAGGCAAACATTCAGTACTTC,CAISEGQANIQYF
many,TRBJ2-7,.,TRBV28,TGTGCCAGTAGTTCCCGTCTAGTTAGGGACGAGCAGTACTTC,CASSSRLVRDEQYF
.,TRBJ2-7,.,TRBV20-1,TGCAGTGCCCCTCCGGTAAGGGATTACGAGCAGTACTTC,CSAPPVRDYEQYF
many,TRBJ1-1,.,TRBV6-5,TGTGCCAGCAGTTACGGGGGGGGCGAAGCTTTCTTT,CASSYGGGEAFF
few,TRBJ2-2,TRBD2,TRBV12-3/TRBV12-4,TGTGCCAGCAGGGACGGACTAGCGGGAGGGCTGGGGGAGCTGTTTTTT,CASRDGLAGGLGELFF
few,TRBJ2-1,.,TRBV30,TGTGCCTGGAGACCTCCACAGGGTAGGGGCTCCTACAATGAGCAGTTCTTC,CAWRPPQGRGSYNEQFF
many,TRBJ1-5,.,TRBV7-2,TGTGCCAGCAGCGAAAGACAGGGCAATCAGCCCCAGCATTTT,CASSERQGNQPQHF
many,TRBJ1-5,.,TRBV7-2,TGTGCCAGCAGCCCTAAGTACAATCAGCCCCAGCATTTT,CASSPKYNQPQHF
many,TRBJ2-3,TRBD2,TRBV7-6,TGTGCCAGCAGCCCATTCGTGTCTAGCGGGAGTGGAGATACGCAGTATTTT,CASSPFVSSGSGDTQYF
many,TRBJ1-2,TRBD1,TRBV12-3/TRBV12-4,TGTGCCAGCAGTTTAGCCTCTGGACAGGGAACTAGTGGCTACACCTTC,CASSLASGQGTSGYTF
many,TRBJ2-1,TRBD2,TRBV2,TGTGCCAGCAGTGATGCTAGCGGCACCTACAATGAGCAGTTCTTC,CASSDASGTYNEQFF
many,TRBJ2-7,.,TRBV7-2,TGTGCCAGCAGCTTAAATCGACAGGCCTCCTACGAGCAGTACTTC,CASSLNRQASYEQYF
many,TRBJ2-7,.,TRBV6-6,TGTGCCAGCAGTTCCGCGGGATACTCCTACGAGCAGTACTTC,CASSSAGYSYEQYF
few,TRBJ1-3,TRBD1,TRBV19,TGTGCCATCGCGGACGGGACAGGGGTAGGAAACACCATATATTTT,CAIADGTGVGNTIYF
few,TRBJ2-1,.,TRBV19,TGTGCCAGTTACCAGCGAGGGAGGAGCTCCTACAATGAGCAGTTCTTC,CASYQRGRSSYNEQFF
few,TRBJ2-7,.,TRBV27,TGTGCCAGCGGCGGATTCTACGAGCAGTACTTC,CASGGFYEQYF
few,TRBJ2-5,TRBD1,TRBV20-1,TGCAGTGCTAGCGAGGACAGGGCCCAAGAGACCCAGTACTTC,CSASEDRAQETQYF
many,TRBJ1-4,.,TRBV28,TGTGCCAGCAGTTTCGGGAACGAAAAACTGTTTTTT,CASSFGNEKLFF
few,TRBJ1-1,TRBD1,TRBV6-6,TGTGCCAGCCACAGGGGACAGAACACTGAAGCTTTCTTT,CASHRGQNTEAFF
many,TRBJ1-6,TRBD1,TRBV7-2,TGTGCCAGCAGCTCTATGGGACAGGGGATTTCACCCCTCCACTTT,CASSSMGQGISPLHF
few,TRBJ2-1,TRBD2,TRBV2,TGTGCCAGCAGTTGGACTAGCGGGACCCTTTTTGACAATGAGCAGTTCTTC,CASSWTSGTLFDNEQFF
.,TRBJ2-1,TRBD1,TRBV6-6,TGTGCCAGCAGTTACTCAAAAGACCGGGACAGGGGATACAATGAGCAGTTCTTC,CASSYSKDRDRGYNEQFF
many,TRBJ1-1,.,TRBV12-3/TRBV12-4,TGTGCCAGCAGTTTAAAGGGGGTAGTAGCTTTCTTT,CASSLKGVVAFF
many,TRBJ2-7,TRBD1,TRBV7-3,TGTGCCAGCAGCCCAGGGGGCGGCCCATCGTACGAGCAGTACTTC,CASSPGGGPSYEQYF
few,TRBJ2-5,.,TRBV11-2,TGTGCCAGCAGCTTAGTGTCGGCCAGGGTAGAGACCCAGTACTTC,CASSLVSARVETQYF
.,TRBJ2-1,TRBD2,TRBV7-9,TGTGCCAGCAGCCCCCGACTAGCGGGAGGGCCGAGGCAGTTCTTC,CASSPRLAGGPRQFF
many,TRBJ2-2,TRBD2,TRBV7-8,TGTGCCAGCAGCTTAGTGACTAGCGGGATGGGGGTACGGGAGCTGTTTTTT,CASSLVTSGMGVRELFF
.,TRBJ1-2,TRBD1,TRBV6-2/TRBV6-3,TGTGCCAGCAGAACAACCCCGGGACAGGGGAACTATGGCTACACCTTC,CASRTTPGQGNYGYTF
.,TRBJ2-6,.,TRBV7-9,TGTGCCAGCAGCTTGGGAGTACAGGGCTCTGGGGCCAACGTCCTGACTTTC,CASSLGVQGSGANVLTF
few,TRBJ1-3,.,TRBV4-1,TGCGCCAGCAGCCAAGAGTTGGGGATTGGAAACACCATATATTTT,CASSQELGIGNTIYF
few,TRBJ2-1,TRBD1,TRBV24-1,TGTGCCACCAGTGACCCGGGACAGGGCTCATACAATGAGCAGTTCTTC,CATSDPGQGSYNEQFF
.,TRBJ1-2,.,TRBV11-3,TGTGCCAGCAGCTCCCGGACACGAGGCTATGGCTACACCTTC,CASSSRTRGYGYTF
many,TRBJ1-5,.,TRBV12-3/TRBV12-4,TGTGCCAGCAGCGATGGCCAGGGGAATAGCAATCAGCCCCAGCATTTT,CASSDGQGNSNQPQHF
many,TRBJ1-1,.,TRBV6-4,TGTGCCGCCCTCACAGGGAAAAACACTGAAGCTTTCTTT,CAALTGKNTEAFF
many,TRBJ2-3,TRBD1,TRBV20-1,TGCAGTGCTACCGGGACAGTACTCACAGATACGCAGTATTTT,CSATGTVLTDTQYF
few,TRBJ1-2,TRBD1,TRBV5-3,TGTGCCAGCAGCAAAACAGGGGCAGGAGGGAGCTACACCTTC,CASSKTGAGGSYTF